This entry lists 19 T cell receptor beta chains sequenced from one sample in a study of CD8+CD57+ T cells in acquired aplastic anemia. An expansion of CD8+CD57+ cells by flow cytometry had been shown in patients chosen for sequencing. CDR3 and TCR beta VDJ profiling relied on a genomic DNA template. Using its own MiXCR run on the reads, TCRdb lists one record per CDR3 protein. The profile covers 200,000 to 250,000 distinct CDR3 sequences, with about half appearing a single time and 15% to 20% taken by the ten largest. Sequenced material: sorted CD4+, CD8+, or CD8+CD57+ T cells (not recorded which) from PBMCs. These receptors all come from a human donor with aplastic anemia.

V usage is TRBV19 and J usage is TRBJ1-5; D is possibly TRBD1 (6 bases). Germline V CDR1 and CDR2: LNHDA, SQIVND (reference sequence). There are 15 residues in the CDR3. V shed 3 bases and J shed 7 bases, with 16 bases lying between them. CDR3 sequence (DNA): TGTGCCAGTAGTATCGGGGGGAGGGGGAACCAGCCCCAGCATTTT. Protein sequence: CASSIGGRGNQPQHF.

The gene calls are TRBV7-2 and TRBJ2-5, with a weak D call TRBD2 (7 bases). This CDR3 comprises 14 residues. The germline V gene has CDR1 SGHTA and CDR2 FQGNSA. The V gene lost 5 bases and the J gene lost 5 bases, with 15 bases spanning the gap. The CDR3 protein is CASSLGGGWETQYF. CDR3 sequence (DNA): TGTGCCAGCAGCCTGGGAGGGGGTTGGGAGACCCAGTACTTC.

On this clonotype itself: An end of the junction does not agree with germline; a read error may underlie this. V gene TRBV7-2 combines with J gene TRBJ1-6; no clear D. The CDR3 length is 14 residues. The germline V gene encodes CDR1 SGHTA and CDR2 FQGNSA. Here the CDR3 DNA reads TGTGCCAGCAGCTCGGACTCCAATAATTCACCCCTCCACTTT. Protein product: CASSSDSNNSPLHF. Full variable domain (missing parts from reference TRBV7-2 and TRBJ1-6): GAGVSQSPSNKVTEKGKDVELRCDPISGHTALYWYRQSLGQGLEFLIYFQGNSAPDKSGLPSDRFSAERTGGSVSTLTIQRTQQEDSAVYLCASSSDSNNSPLHFGNGTRLTVT.

In this sample, this clonotype turned up many times. The J gene is TRBJ1-5, the V gene TRBV9; D may be TRBD1 (6 bases). Trimming cost V 0 bases and J 4 bases, with 17 bases left between them. CDR1 is SGDLS and CDR2 is YYNGEE in the germline V gene. This CDR3 is 17 amino acids long. The CDR3 coding sequence is TGTGCCAGCAGCGTAGAACAGGGTGGACCCCCGAATCAGCCCCAGCATTTT. This gives the protein CASSVEQGGPPNQPQHF.

There are a few counts of this clonotype. The chain is built from TRBV7-2 and TRBJ2-7, with 9 bases that match TRBD2. The CDR3 extends over 15 amino acids. Trimming at V came to 5 bases and at J to 2 bases, leaving 7 bases not matched to a gene. From germline, CDR1 is SGHTA and CDR2 FQGNSA. The CDR3 DNA is TGTGCCAGCAGCCAGAGCGGGGGGCGTACCTACGAGCAGTACTTC. It specifies CASSQSGGRTYEQYF.

The V gene is TRBV9, the J gene TRBJ1-2; the D gene is possibly TRBD1 (6 bases). Trimming pared 0 bases from V and 12 bases from J, leaving 18 bases between. The length of the CDR3 is 14 residues. CDR1 is SGDLS and CDR2 is YYNGEE in the germline V gene. The CDR3 DNA sequence: TGTGCCAGCAGCGTAGCGGGGGCTAGCTCTGGAAACACCTTC. Translated: CASSVAGASSGNTF.

Comment on this clonotype: A much larger clone is a single base away; this may be a read error. CDR3: CASSLDLGGVVTEALF. The CDR3 DNA reads TGTGCCAGCAGCTTAGACTTAGGGGGAGTTGTCACTGAAGCTCTCTTT. This chain uses TRBV7-8 with TRBJ1-1; D possibly corresponds to TRBD1 (6 bases). Germline V gene sequence: CDR1 SGHVS, CDR2 FQNEAQ. The CDR3 consists of 16 residues.

Ten or more counts support this clonotype. This chain links TRBV20-1 with TRBJ2-2; 9 bases are shared with TRBD1. Trimming removed 2 bases from V and 3 bases from J; junction bases left unmatched: 1. The germline V gene has CDR1 DFQATT and CDR2 SNEGSKA (reference sequence). The CDR3 sequence is 14 residues long. The CDR3 DNA sequence: TGCAGTGCTAGACGGGACAGGGACACCGGGGAGCTGTTTTTT. Encoded protein: CSARRDRDTGELFF.

V and J are TRBV10-1 and TRBJ2-3, with 14 positions matching TRBD2. The CDR3 spans 16 residues. Germline V gene lookup returns CDR1 WNHNN and CDR2 SYGVQD (reference sequence). The ends lost 2 bases at V and 6 bases at J; junction bases unmatched: 4. CDR3 protein: CASSEGLAGGQDTQYF. Written as DNA, the CDR3 is TGCGCCAGCAGTGAGGGACTAGCGGGGGGCCAGGATACGCAGTATTTT.

V is TRBV29-1 and J is TRBJ2-1; the match to TRBD1 covers 10 bases. The V gene end was trimmed by 7 bases and the J gene end by 3 bases; junction bases not matched to a gene: 6. The CDR3 runs to 14 residues. Germline V lookup: CDR1 SQVTM, CDR2 ANQGSEA. The CDR3 sequence is CSASGTGDYNEQFF. CDR3 nucleotides: TGCAGCGCCTCCGGGACAGGGGACTACAATGAGCAGTTCTTC.

The chain joins TRBV5-1 to TRBJ2-7; 9 positions agree with TRBD1. Germline values: CDR1 SGHRS, CDR2 YFSETQ. The CDR3 extends over 14 amino acids. Unmatched junction bases numbered 5, after V lost 4 bases and J lost 3 bases. The CDR3: CASSQGQGLYEQYF. In DNA form, the CDR3 reads TGCGCCAGCAGCCAGGGACAGGGTCTCTACGAGCAGTACTTC.

The chain is built from TRBV12-3 or TRBV12-4 and TRBJ1-5; the match to TRBD1 covers 7 bases. The length of the CDR3 is 15 residues. The J segment lost 5 bases and the V segment lost 4 bases, leaving 8 bases of the junction unmatched. This CDR3 reads CASSWDSLYYQPQHF. CDR3 nucleotide sequence: TGTGCCAGCAGTTGGGACAGCCTCTATTATCAGCCCCAGCATTTT.

About this clonotype: This clone may be a read error of a much larger clone one base away. The chain uses TRBV7-8 and TRBJ1-1, with TRBD1 matching 9 bases. This CDR3 has 15 residues. Germline lookup yields CDR1 SGHVS and CDR2 FQNEAQ. The CDR3 nucleotides are TGTGCCAACAGCTTGAACAGGGGGCCGGTCACTAAAGCTTTCTTT. It translates to CANSLNRGPVTKAFF.

This clonotype appeared many times. This chain links TRBV7-9 with TRBJ1-5; tentative D call: TRBD1 (6 bases). The germline V and J ends were trimmed by 6 bases and 11 bases, with 20 bases remaining between them. This CDR3 is built from 14 residues. Per the germline V gene, CDR1 is SEHNR and CDR2 is FQNEAQ (reference sequence). In DNA form, the CDR3 reads TGTGCCAGCAGGTATCTGACAGGACAAGAGACCCAGCATTTT. Its protein is CASRYLTGQETQHF.

The V gene is TRBV19, the J gene TRBJ2-3, with 8 bases aligning to TRBD2. V dropped 3 bases and J dropped 8; count of bases not matched to a gene: 4. This CDR3 is built from 13 residues. Germline V gene lookup returns CDR1 LNHDA and CDR2 SQIVND (reference sequence). The CDR3 bases are TGTGCCAGTAGTATTGCGGGAGGAAGTACGCAGTATTTT. Its translation is CASSIAGGSTQYF.

The gene calls are TRBV2 and TRBJ1-2, with 10 bases lining up with TRBD1. Trimming at V came to 1 base and at J to 4 bases, leaving 3 bases not matched to a gene. CDR1 is SNHLY, CDR2 FYNNEI, per germline. The CDR3 runs to 15 residues. The CDR3 DNA sequence: TGTGCCAGCAGTGAAGGGACAGGGGGTGTCTATGGCTACACCTTC. Translated: CASSEGTGGVYGYTF.

This clonotype has ten or more counts. The chain recombines TRBV6-5 with TRBJ1-1; D is undetermined. The CDR3 runs to 15 residues. V lost 0 bases, J lost 5 bases, and 13 bases lay in between. CDR1 and CDR2 (germline): MNHEY, SVGAGI. CDR3 coding DNA: TGTGCCAGCAGTTACTCGAGGCGGTCGGGGACTGAAGCTTTCTTT. Protein sequence: CASSYSRRSGTEAFF.

In its sample, this clonotype was seen many times. The V call is TRBV11-2, the J call TRBJ1-4; 7 bases agree with TRBD1. The CDR3 totals 14 residues. Trimming cost V 5 bases and J 6 bases; bases outside gene matches: 6. Germline V CDR1 and CDR2: SGHAT, FQNNGV. This CDR3 is CASSTGQGDEKLFF. CDR3 nucleotides: TGTGCCAGCAGCACTGGGCAGGGGGATGAAAAACTGTTTTTT.

The chain joins TRBV2 to TRBJ2-1; 9 bases are a match to TRBD1. The length of the CDR3 is 15 residues. V gave up 1 base and J gave up 6 bases; unmatched junction bases: 4. Germline CDR1 reads SNHLY; CDR2 reads FYNNEI. Written as DNA, the CDR3 is TGTGCCAGCAGTGAAGAGGGACAGGGATTCAATGAGCAGTTCTTC. This encodes CASSEEGQGFNEQFF.